The 32 T cell receptor beta chains in this list originate from one sample, sequenced in a study of cytomegalovirus exposure and HLA in healthy donors. The PCR had 60 Vbeta and 13 Jbeta primers. The data were produced by immunoSEQ multiplex PCR, yet TCRdb's version contains in-frame clones alone and is incomplete. This table lists 120,000 to 150,000 clones. The specimen sequenced was PBMCs. The origin of the receptors is a woman aged 50 to 60 in good health and CMV-seronegative.

The V gene is TRBV6-5, the J gene TRBJ1-1, with D possibly TRBD1 on 5 matching bases. The CDR3 is made up of 15 amino acids. CDR1 and CDR2 (germline): MNHEY, SVGAGI. V was trimmed by 7 bases and J by 0 bases, leaving 15 bases between them. CDR3 loop: CASTKLQGLNTEAFF. CDR3 DNA sequence: TGTGCCAGCACTAAACTCCAGGGTCTGAACACTGAAGCTTTCTTT.

The chain is built from TRBV5-6 and TRBJ1-1, with D perhaps matching TRBD1 (6 bases). CDR1 and CDR2 (germline): SGHDT, YYEEEE. The CDR3 runs to 13 residues. The germline V and J ends were trimmed by 3 bases and 2 bases, with 8 bases remaining between them. The DNA of the CDR3 is TGTGCCAGCAGCTGGACAGCTAACACTGAAGCTTTCTTT. Translated, it gives CASSWTANTEAFF.

The rearrangement joins TRBV4-2 to TRBJ1-5, with D unresolved. V shed 0 bases and J shed 7 bases, with 22 bases lying between them. CDR1 is LGHNA and CDR2 is YNFKEQ in the germline V gene. The length of the CDR3 is 18 residues. CDR3 in amino acids: CASSQDRTGGLIGQPQHF. In DNA, the CDR3 is TGTGCCAGCAGCCAAGATAGGACGGGAGGGCTTATTGGGCAGCCCCAGCATTTT.

V usage is TRBV2 and J usage is TRBJ2-5; possible D gene TRBD2, 5 bases. Germline CDR1 SNHLY, CDR2 FYNNEI. The CDR3 runs to 13 residues. Trimming left V 8 bases short and J 5 bases short, with 15 bases between. The CDR3 loop is CASSTSYAETQYF. The CDR3, as DNA: TGTGCCAGCTCAACTAGTTACGCGGAGACCCAGTACTTC.

The chain couples TRBV4-3 to TRBJ2-1; TRBD2 matches at 7 bases. The trim removed 4 bases at V and 3 bases at J, leaving 12 bases unmatched. CDR1 LGHNA and CDR2 YSLEER come from the germline V gene. This CDR3 contains 17 residues. For the CDR3, the DNA is TGCGCCAGCAGCCCTACAGTGGCTAGCGGTTTCTACAATGAGCAGTTCTTC. It codes for CASSPTVASGFYNEQFF.

The J gene is TRBJ2-7, the V gene TRBV4-2; 8 bases are shared with TRBD2. Per germline, CDR1 LGHNA and CDR2 YNFKEQ. This CDR3 has 15 residues. Unmatched junction bases numbered 9, after V lost 4 bases and J lost 4 bases. The CDR3 DNA reads as TGTGCCAGCAGCCTCTCGACGGGGGGGTTATACGAGCAGTACTTC. Translating gives CASSLSTGGLYEQYF.

This chain joins TRBV6-1 and TRBJ2-2, with TRBD2 matching 9 bases. J lost 4 bases, V lost 6 bases, and 6 bases had no gene match. The CDR3 has 15 residues. Germline V CDR1 and CDR2: MNHNS, SASEGT. CDR3 nucleotide sequence: TGTGCCAGCAGAGGACTAGCGTGGAGCACCGGGGAGCTGTTTTTT. Amino acid sequence: CASRGLAWSTGELFF.

This chain links TRBV27 with TRBJ2-7; possibly TRBD2 for D (6 bases). The CDR3 length is 14 residues. Deletions cut 6 bases from V and 3 bases from J, with 15 bases between. Per the germline V gene, CDR1 is MNHEY and CDR2 is SMNVEV (reference sequence). The CDR3, as DNA: TGTGCCAGCAGATCCGGGACTGGGGGCTACGAGCAGTACTTC. Translation gives CASRSGTGGYEQYF.

The chain is built from TRBV2 and TRBJ2-3; D possibly corresponds to TRBD2 (6 bases). Trimming stripped 5 bases from V and 4 bases from J, with 22 bases between. The germline gives CDR1 SNHLY, CDR2 FYNNEI. CDR3 length: 17 residues. This CDR3 reads CASSRGGAGNFPDTQYF. The CDR3 region has the DNA TGTGCCAGCAGTCGTGGAGGGGCAGGGAACTTTCCAGATACGCAGTATTTT.

The V gene is TRBV7-2, the J gene TRBJ1-2; 9 nucleotides match TRBD1. CDR3 size: 15 residues. With V trimmed by 0 bases and J by 8 bases, 7 bases remained unmatched. CDR1 is SGHTA, CDR2 FQGNSA, per germline. As DNA, the CDR3 is TGTGCCAGCAGCTTAGCAACGGGACAGGGAAACGGCTACACCTTC. Residues: CASSLATGQGNGYTF.

The rearrangement uses TRBV10-3 and TRBJ2-2, with 10 bases matching TRBD2. The germline CDR1 and CDR2 sequences are ENHRY and SYGVKD. The CDR3 covers 17 residues. V lost 3 bases to trimming and J lost 0 bases; unmatched junction nucleotides: 4. The CDR3 here is CAISDPGTSANTGELFF. CDR3 DNA sequence: TGTGCCATCAGTGACCCCGGGACTAGCGCGAACACCGGGGAGCTGTTTTTT.

This rearrangement joins TRBV9 to TRBJ2-3, with 9 bases lining up with TRBD2. Losses at the gene ends were 2 bases for V and 3 bases for J; bases not matched to a gene: 10. This CDR3 has 17 residues. CDR1 SGDLS and CDR2 YYNGEE come from the germline V gene. CDR3 coding DNA: TGTGCCAGCAGCGTTTCCTTAGCGGGAGTGGGGACAGATACGCAGTATTTT. As protein: CASSVSLAGVGTDTQYF.

This rearrangement joins TRBV19 to TRBJ2-3; the D gene is possibly TRBD1 (5 bases). V lost 7 bases and J lost 1, with 12 bases in between. Germline-derived CDR1 and CDR2 are LNHDA and SQIVND (reference sequence). This CDR3 region has 14 residues. This CDR3 reads CASTLLGGTDTQYF. The CDR3 nucleotides are TGTGCCAGTACCCTTCTAGGGGGCACAGATACGCAGTATTTT. Full variable domain (rest looked up from reference TRBV19 and TRBJ2-3): DGGITQSPKYLFRKEGQNVTLSCEQNLNHDAMYWYRQDPGQGLRLIYYSQIVNDFQKGDIAEGYSVSREKKESFPLTVTSAQKNPTAFYLCASTLLGGTDTQYFGPGTRLTVL.

V usage is TRBV28 and J usage is TRBJ1-5; the match to TRBD1 covers 10 bases. CDR3 length: 14 amino acids. The germline gives CDR1 MDHEN, CDR2 SYDVKM. The J segment lost 5 bases and the V segment lost 6 bases, leaving 4 bases of the junction unmatched. CDR3 loop: CASRVGQGDQPQHF. The DNA of the CDR3 is TGTGCCAGCAGGGTCGGACAGGGGGATCAGCCCCAGCATTTT.

The chain has TRBV5-1 and TRBJ1-2; D remains unclear. There are 14 residues in the CDR3. Trimming took 5 bases from V and 0 from J, leaving 11 bases between them. Germline V gene sequence: CDR1 SGHRS, CDR2 YFSETQ. CDR3 DNA sequence: TGCGCCAGCAGGAGGGAACAAGCTAACTATGGCTACACCTTC. Its protein product is CASRREQANYGYTF.

The gene calls are TRBV7-3 and TRBJ2-3; 8 nucleotides align to TRBD1. Germline CDR1 and CDR2: SGHTA and FQGTGA. This CDR3 contains 18 residues. The V gene end was trimmed by 0 bases and the J gene end by 3 bases; junction bases not matched to a gene: 11. CDR3 protein: CASSLTSTGGGRTDTQYF. In nucleotides, the CDR3 is TGTGCCAGCAGCTTAACGTCAACAGGGGGAGGTAGGACAGATACGCAGTATTTT.

The chain combines TRBV7-3 with TRBJ2-3, with 12 bases lining up with TRBD2. Looked up from germline, CDR1 is SGHTA and CDR2 is FQGTGA. The V and J ends lost 5 bases and 4 bases, in that order; junction bases with no gene match: 10. The CDR3 spans 17 residues. In nucleotides, the CDR3 is TGTGCCAGCAGCCCGAATCGACTAGCGGGAGACCCAGATACGCAGTATTTT. It encodes CASSPNRLAGDPDTQYF. Full variable domain (missing parts from reference TRBV7-3 and TRBJ2-3): GAGVSQTPSNKVTEKGKYVELRCDPISGHTALYWYRQSLGQGPEFLIYFQGTGAADDSGLPNDRFFAVRPEGSVSTLKIQRTERGDSAVYLCASSPNRLAGDPDTQYFGPGTRLTVL.

The chain joins TRBV7-2 to TRBJ2-7; TRBD2 agrees at 8 bases. V shed 2 bases, J shed 3 bases, and the junction held 0 bases outside the gene matches. Germline V gives CDR1 SGHTA, CDR2 FQGNSA. The CDR3 loop spans 13 amino acids. The CDR3 DNA follows: TGTGCCAGCAGCTTACGGGAGGGCTACGAGCAGTACTTC. Its translation: CASSLREGYEQYF. Filled out from reference TRBV7-2 and TRBJ2-7, the complete variable domain reads GAGVSQSPSNKVTEKGKDVELRCDPISGHTALYWYRQSLGQGLEFLIYFQGNSAPDKSGLPSDRFSAERTGGSVSTLTIQRTQQEDSAVYLCASSLREGYEQYFGPGTRLTVT.

CDR3 DNA: TGTGCCAGTAGTTCCAGCGGGCTTTACGAGCAGTACTTC. Translation: CASSSSGLYEQYF. The V and J genes are TRBV19 and TRBJ2-7; D might be TRBD2 (6 bases). The CDR3 consists of 13 residues. Germline CDR1 is LNHDA and CDR2 is SQIVND (reference sequence). V lost 5 bases and J 4 bases, leaving 12 bases between the germline ends.

This chain links TRBV30 with TRBJ1-3; 11 nucleotides match TRBD1. From germline, CDR1 is GTSNPN and CDR2 SVGIG (reference sequence). V lost 4 bases to trimming and J lost 4 bases; unmatched junction nucleotides: 6. The CDR3 runs to 15 residues. The DNA for the CDR3 is TGTGCCTGGAAGGCGGACAGGGGGCTGGGAAACACCATATATTTT. Protein product: CAWKADRGLGNTIYF. Full variable domain (outside the CDR3, taken from reference TRBV30 and TRBJ1-3): SQTIHQWPATLVQPVGSPLSLECTVEGTSNPNLYWYRQAAGRGLQLLFYSVGIGQISSEVPQNLSASRPQDRQFILSSKKLLLSDSGFYLCAWKADRGLGNTIYFGEGSWLTVV.

This sequence joins TRBV30 and TRBJ2-1; 14 bases align to TRBD2. Trimming cost V 4 bases and J 7 bases; bases outside gene matches: 3. This CDR3 contains 14 residues. Per the germline V gene, CDR1 is GTSNPN and CDR2 is SVGIG (reference sequence). The CDR3 DNA is TGTGCCTGGAAGGGACTAGCGGGAGCGAATGAGCAGTTCTTC. Its translation: CAWKGLAGANEQFF. Using reference TRBV30 and TRBJ2-1 for the parts outside the CDR3, the full variable domain is SQTIHQWPATLVQPVGSPLSLECTVEGTSNPNLYWYRQAAGRGLQLLFYSVGIGQISSEVPQNLSASRPQDRQFILSSKKLLLSDSGFYLCAWKGLAGANEQFFGPGTRLTVL.

This sequence joins TRBV9 and TRBJ1-5, with D perhaps TRBD1 (6 bases). The CDR3 spans 15 residues. In germline, CDR1 is SGDLS, CDR2 YYNGEE. The germline V and J ends were trimmed by 10 bases and 0 bases, with 17 bases remaining between them. The CDR3 loop is CACVGTLYSNQPQHF. In DNA, the CDR3 is TGTGCCTGTGTAGGGACACTTTATAGCAATCAGCCCCAGCATTTT.

The rearrangement joins TRBV18 to TRBJ1-5; 7 nucleotides line up with TRBD1. Germline assignment: CDR1 KGHSH and CDR2 LQKENI. The V and J ends lost 4 bases and 4 bases, in that order; junction bases with no gene match: 1. This CDR3 spans 13 amino acids. The CDR3 nucleotides read TGTGCCAGCTCACAACAGGGGAATCAGCCCCAGCATTTT. Amino acids: CASSQQGNQPQHF.

The V and J genes are TRBV9 and TRBJ1-1; maybe TRBD1 (5 bases). V was trimmed by 3 bases and J by 3 bases, leaving 18 bases between them. The germline V gene encodes CDR1 SGDLS and CDR2 YYNGEE. The CDR3 loop spans 16 amino acids. The CDR3 DNA reads TGTGCCAGCAGCGGAGAAGGGTGGGGGAGGGACACTGAAGCTTTCTTT. Translating it yields CASSGEGWGRDTEAFF.

The genes are TRBV6-5 and TRBJ1-3; D is perhaps TRBD1 (6 bases). This CDR3 spans 15 amino acids. Germline values: CDR1 MNHEY, CDR2 SVGAGI. Trimming removed 8 bases at V and 3 bases at J, with 17 bases between. DNA of the CDR3: TGTGCCAGCCGATCCCGGGACAAGTATGGAAACACCATATATTTT. Encoded protein: CASRSRDKYGNTIYF.

J is TRBJ2-3 and V is TRBV4-1; 7 nucleotides match TRBD2. The junction had 5 bases not matched to a gene; V was cut back by 2 bases and J by 0 bases. The CDR3 is 16 amino acids. From germline, CDR1 is MGHRA and CDR2 YSYEKL. DNA of the CDR3: TGCGCCAGCAGCCAATATGCGCGGGGGAGCACAGATACGCAGTATTTT. This encodes CASSQYARGSTDTQYF.

The chain joins TRBV29-1 to TRBJ1-5; the match to TRBD1 covers 7 bases. The V gene's germline CDR1 is SQVTM and CDR2 ANQGSEA. The CDR3 totals 14 residues. The trim removed 4 bases at V and 2 bases at J, leaving 5 bases unmatched. CDR3 sequence reads: CSVGSGGGNQPQHF. In nucleotides, the CDR3 is TGCAGCGTTGGGTCAGGGGGTGGCAATCAGCCCCAGCATTTT.

The CDR3: CASSQAGGTYEQYF. The CDR3 DNA sequence: TGTGCCAGCAGCCAAGCCGGGGGTACCTACGAGCAGTACTTC. The V and J genes are TRBV4-2 and TRBJ2-7, with TRBD2 as a possible D gene (6 bases). The germline V gene encodes CDR1 LGHNA and CDR2 YNFKEQ. The CDR3 is 14 residues long. V was clipped by 1 base and J by 2 bases, with 9 bases between them.

The rearrangement links TRBV30 to TRBJ2-5, with 8 bases that match TRBD2. This CDR3 spans 12 amino acids. Germline CDR1 GTSNPN, CDR2 SVGIG (reference sequence). V gave up 3 bases and J gave up 4 bases; unmatched junction bases: 1. CDR3 region: CAWSGGAETQYF. The CDR3 coding sequence is TGTGCCTGGAGCGGGGGGGCAGAGACCCAGTACTTC.

V gene TRBV18 combines with J gene TRBJ1-5; the D gene is possibly TRBD1 (6 bases). Trimming removed 3 bases at V and 3 bases at J, with 9 bases between. Per the germline V gene, CDR1 is KGHSH and CDR2 is LQKENI. The CDR3 contains 14 residues. The CDR3 coding sequence is TGTGCCAGCTCACCGACAGGAAACAATCAGCCCCAGCATTTT. It yields the protein CASSPTGNNQPQHF.

V is TRBV5-1 and J is TRBJ2-1; tentatively, D is TRBD2 (6 bases). Germline lookup yields CDR1 SGHRS and CDR2 YFSETQ. CDR3 size: 15 residues. Trimming removed 7 bases from V and 1 base from J, with 15 bases in between. This CDR3 reads CASDPGTSSYNEQFF. The CDR3, as DNA: TGCGCCAGCGACCCCGGGACTTCGTCCTACAATGAGCAGTTCTTC.

The chain has TRBV2 and TRBJ1-6; 9 nucleotides align to TRBD1. CDR3 length equals 17 residues. In germline, CDR1 is SNHLY, CDR2 FYNNEI. The J segment lost 1 base and the V segment lost 8 bases, leaving 9 bases of the junction unmatched. The CDR3 region has the DNA TGTGCCAGCTCCACAGGGGGCAGTTTTTCCTATAATTCACCCCTCCACTTT. Protein product: CASSTGGSFSYNSPLHF.